The rows below give T cell receptor beta chains drawn from one sample of a study of cytomegalovirus exposure and HLA in healthy donors. TCRdb's copy holds only in-frame clones and misses some; the assay was immunoSEQ multiplex PCR. The sample carries about 60,000 clones, 80% recorded once. The material sequenced was PBMCs. The receptors were sampled from a woman in her twenties or thirties in good health and CMV-seronegative. The CDR3 runs from the conserved cysteine through the conserved F or W. Fields, in order: V gene, clone size, J gene, D gene, CDR3 protein. A D gene is named only where the DNA matches it firmly. Clone size, where shown, is once, few, many, or a class for clones that have expanded.

>TRBV10-3|NA|TRBJ2-7|TRBD2
CAIRSGRVPAKDEQYF
>TRBV5-4|NA|TRBJ1-1|NA
CASTHFSRGGRNTEAFF
>TRBV6-1|NA|TRBJ1-5|TRBD1
CASSGRTGRTQPQHF
>TRBV13|NA|TRBJ2-5|TRBD1
CASSLGDDRVETQYF
>TRBV6-1|NA|TRBJ1-1|NA
CASSEALLFRAEAFF
>TRBV5-1|few|TRBJ1-2|NA
CASSDSQPYGYTF
>TRBV4-3|NA|NA|TRBD2
CASSQDDSGRYEQYF
>TRBV9|NA|TRBJ1-2|TRBD1
CASSPSGTGYGYTF
>TRBV2|NA|TRBJ2-1|TRBD2
CASRESSGTSNEQFF
>TRBV5-1|NA|TRBJ2-3|NA
CASSGRPDTQYF
>TRBV10-1|NA|TRBJ2-1|TRBD2
CASSLSGSYNEQFF